This is a list of T cell receptor beta chains from one sample in a study of post-analysis software for immune sequencing data. MiXCR, run by TCRdb on the PCR reads, gives a single entry per CDR3 protein. The table includes hundreds of thousands of distinct CDR3 sequences, approximately 33% detected once. Sequencing was carried out using blood. These receptors were obtained from a girl aged 5-17 years with multiple sclerosis. CDR3s include the opening cysteine and the closing phenylalanine or tryptophan. Fields, in order: J gene, D gene, V gene, clone size, CDR3 DNA, CDR3 protein. D genes are given only for firm matches. A clone size is listed for some rows: how often the clone was seen (once, few, many), or a class if it is expanded.

TRBJ1-2 NA TRBV12-3/TRBV12-4 few TGTGCCAGCAGTCGCCAGGGGCCCTATGGCTACACCTTC CASSRQGPYGYTF
TRBJ2-7 TRBD1 TRBV27 NA TGTGCCAACAGTCCCCAGGGACAGGCCTCCTACGAGCAGTACTTC CANSPQGQASYEQYF
TRBJ2-5 TRBD1 TRBV29-1 once TGCAGCGTAAGGGACAGGGCCCACCAAGAGACCCAGTACTTC CSVRDRAHQETQYF
TRBJ1-2 NA TRBV7-9 NA TGTGCCAGCAGCTTAACAGGCAGAGCTAACTATGGCTACACCTTC CASSLTGRANYGYTF
TRBJ2-6 NA TRBV12-3/TRBV12-4 NA TGTGCCAGCAGTGGCCCTGGGGCCAACGTCCCGACTTTC CASSGPGANVPTF
TRBJ2-2 NA TRBV18 NA TGTGCCAGCTCTACAGGGTCAAGTCCCGGGGAGCTGTTTTTT CASSTGSSPGELFF
TRBJ1-2 NA TRBV7-9 few TGTGCCAGCAGCTTTAGGGGAGAGGGTATCGTGGACTATGGCTACACCTTC CASSFRGEGIVDYGYTF
TRBJ2-3 TRBD2 TRBV20-1 few TGCAGTGCTAGGGCGGGGGGGCCAGATACGCAGTATTTT CSARAGGPDTQYF
TRBJ2-5 TRBD2 TRBV20-1 NA TGCAGTGCTAGAGACGCGCGAGACGGGGGGCAAGAGACCCAGTACTTC CSARDARDGGQETQYF
TRBJ1-1 TRBD1 TRBV10-3 few TGTGCCATCAGTGACGGAGGGAACAGGGGTGAAGCTTTCTTT CAISDGGNRGEAFF
TRBJ1-1 NA TRBV9 once TGTGCCAGCAGCCCTGTCAGCCGGGGGGTGAACACTGAAGCTTTCTTT CASSPVSRGVNTEAFF
TRBJ1-1 NA TRBV29-1 few TGCAGCGTTGTCCCCACAGCGGTGAACACTGAAGCTTTCTTT CSVVPTAVNTEAFF
TRBJ2-5 NA TRBV6-5 NA TGTGCCAGCAGTTACTCGATGAGCGGCGAGACCCAGTACTTC CASSYSMSGETQYF
TRBJ2-5 NA TRBV12-3/TRBV12-4 NA TGTGCCAGCAGTTTTACAGGGAGCCTTGAGACCCAGTACTTC CASSFTGSLETQYF
TRBJ2-1 NA TRBV7-2 NA TGTGCCAGGCTCCAGGGGAATGAGCAGTTCTTC CARLQGNEQFF
TRBJ2-7 NA TRBV11-2 NA TGTGCCAGCAGCTTAGATCGTCCTTTCTACGAGCAGTACTTC CASSLDRPFYEQYF
TRBJ2-5 NA TRBV10-3 once TGTGCCATACGGGGAGACTCCGAGACCCAGTACTTC CAIRGDSETQYF
TRBJ1-1 TRBD1 TRBV6-5 few TGTGCCAGCAGCGCTGACAGGGGGAACGCTGAAGCTTTCTTT CASSADRGNAEAFF
TRBJ2-3 NA TRBV9 few TGTGCCAGCAGCGTAGACTGGGTTTCACTCACAGATACGCAGTATTTT CASSVDWVSLTDTQYF
TRBJ2-3 TRBD2 TRBV5-1 NA TGCGCCAGCAGCTCCGGACTAGCCCCCTGGGCAGATACGCAGTATTTT CASSSGLAPWADTQYF
TRBJ1-1 NA TRBV4-1 NA TGCGCCAGCAGCCTCACTCCAGGGATCCCTGAAGCTTTCTTT CASSLTPGIPEAFF
TRBJ2-5 NA TRBV4-1 few TGCGCCAGCAGCCAATCCTTGGCAGAGACCCAGTACTTC CASSQSLAETQYF
TRBJ1-5 NA TRBV25-1 NA TGTGCCAGCAGTGACCTGGGTAACAATCAGCCCCAGCATTTT CASSDLGNNQPQHF
TRBJ2-5 NA TRBV20-1 NA TGCAGTGCTCCCTGTGCAGGGGAGGGACGGGAGCAGTACTTC CSAPCAGEGREQYF
TRBJ1-2 NA TRBV6-2/TRBV6-3 few TGTGCCAGCAGTTCCAGGGAACCCTATGGCTACACCTTC CASSSREPYGYTF
TRBJ1-5 NA TRBV6-2/TRBV6-3 NA TGTGCCAGCAGCTATACACAGGGATTCAGCAATCAGCCCCAGCATTTT CASSYTQGFSNQPQHF